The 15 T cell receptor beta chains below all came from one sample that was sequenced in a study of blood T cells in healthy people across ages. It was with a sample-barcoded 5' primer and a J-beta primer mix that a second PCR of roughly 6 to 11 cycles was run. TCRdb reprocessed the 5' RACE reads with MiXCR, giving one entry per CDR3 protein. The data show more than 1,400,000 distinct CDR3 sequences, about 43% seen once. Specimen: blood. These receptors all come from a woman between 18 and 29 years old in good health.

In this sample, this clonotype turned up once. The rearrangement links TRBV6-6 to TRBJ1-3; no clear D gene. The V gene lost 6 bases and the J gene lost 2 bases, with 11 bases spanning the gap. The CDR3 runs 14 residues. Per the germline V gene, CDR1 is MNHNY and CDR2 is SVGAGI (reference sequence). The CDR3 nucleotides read TGTGCCAGCAGGGTTGGCTTTACTGGAAACACCATATATTTT. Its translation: CASRVGFTGNTIYF.

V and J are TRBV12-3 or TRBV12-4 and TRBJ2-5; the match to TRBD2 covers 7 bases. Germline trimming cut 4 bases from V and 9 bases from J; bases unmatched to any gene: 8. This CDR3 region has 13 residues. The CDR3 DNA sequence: TGTGCCAGCAGTTCAAATAGTGGGGGGGCCCAGTACTTC. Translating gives CASSSNSGGAQYF.

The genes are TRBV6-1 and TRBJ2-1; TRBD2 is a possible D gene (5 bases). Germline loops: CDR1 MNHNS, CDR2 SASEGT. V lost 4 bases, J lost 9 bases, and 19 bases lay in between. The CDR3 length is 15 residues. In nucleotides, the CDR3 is TGTGCCAGCAGTGGCCCGCTAGGCAGTCGGGGTGAGCAGTTCTTC. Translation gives CASSGPLGSRGEQFF.

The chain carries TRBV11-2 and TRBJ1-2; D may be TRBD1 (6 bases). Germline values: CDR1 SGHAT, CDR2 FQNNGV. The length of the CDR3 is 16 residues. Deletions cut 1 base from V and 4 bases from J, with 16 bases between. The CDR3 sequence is CASSLGGGSPGYGYTF. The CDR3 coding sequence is TGTGCCAGCAGCTTAGGGGGGGGCAGCCCTGGCTATGGCTACACCTTC.

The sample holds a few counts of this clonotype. This CDR3 reads CASKGLAGERVYNEQYF. As DNA, the CDR3 is TGTGCCAGCAAGGGACTAGCGGGAGAAAGGGTCTACAATGAGCAGTACTTC. The rearrangement links TRBV6-2 or TRBV6-3 to TRBJ2-5, with TRBD2 identical over 14 bases. The V and J ends lost 7 bases and 11 bases, in that order; junction bases with no gene match: 18. Germline V gives CDR1 MNHEY, CDR2 SVGEGT. This CDR3 is 17 amino acids long.

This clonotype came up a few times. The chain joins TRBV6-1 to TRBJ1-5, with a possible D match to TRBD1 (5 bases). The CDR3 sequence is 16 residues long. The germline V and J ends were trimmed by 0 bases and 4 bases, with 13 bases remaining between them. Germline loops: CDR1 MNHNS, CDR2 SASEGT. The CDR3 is CASSEAGEVRNQPQHF. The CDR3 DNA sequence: TGTGCCAGCAGTGAAGCGGGGGAGGTACGGAATCAGCCCCAGCATTTT.

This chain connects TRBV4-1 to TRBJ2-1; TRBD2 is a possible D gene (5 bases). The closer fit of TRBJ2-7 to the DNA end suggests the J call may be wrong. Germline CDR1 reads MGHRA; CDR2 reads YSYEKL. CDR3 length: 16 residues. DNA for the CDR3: TGCGCCAGCAGCTATGTCGGGATTGAGTCTTACAATGAGCAGTACTTC. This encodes CASSYVGIESYNEQYF.

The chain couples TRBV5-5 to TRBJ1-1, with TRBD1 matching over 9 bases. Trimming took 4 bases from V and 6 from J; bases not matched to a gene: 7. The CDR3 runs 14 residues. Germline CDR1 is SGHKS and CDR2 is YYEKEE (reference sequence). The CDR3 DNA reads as TGTGCCAGCAGCACCCAACAGGGGGCCCCTGAAGCTTTCTTT. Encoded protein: CASSTQQGAPEAFF.

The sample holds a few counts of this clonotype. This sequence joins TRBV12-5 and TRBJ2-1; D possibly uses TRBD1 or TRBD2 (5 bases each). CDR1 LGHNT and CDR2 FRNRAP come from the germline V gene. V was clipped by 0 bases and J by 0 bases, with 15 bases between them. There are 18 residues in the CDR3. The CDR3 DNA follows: TGTGCTAGTGGTTTGGTCCCCCCGGGACGTAGCTCCTACAATGAGCAGTTCTTC. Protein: CASGLVPPGRSSYNEQFF.

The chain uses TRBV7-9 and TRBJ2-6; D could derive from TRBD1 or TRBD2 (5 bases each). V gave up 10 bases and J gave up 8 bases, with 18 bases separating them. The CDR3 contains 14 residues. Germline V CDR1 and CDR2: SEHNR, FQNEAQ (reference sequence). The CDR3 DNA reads TGTGCCACCCAAAGTGCCGGGGCGACCAACGTCCTGACTTTC. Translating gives CATQSAGATNVLTF.

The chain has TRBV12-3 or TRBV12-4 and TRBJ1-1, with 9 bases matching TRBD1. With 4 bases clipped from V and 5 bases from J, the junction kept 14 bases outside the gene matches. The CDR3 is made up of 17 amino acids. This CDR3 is CASSSLGLGTGRTEAFF. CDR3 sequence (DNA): TGTGCCAGCAGTTCCCTGGGTTTGGGGACAGGGAGGACTGAAGCTTTCTTT.

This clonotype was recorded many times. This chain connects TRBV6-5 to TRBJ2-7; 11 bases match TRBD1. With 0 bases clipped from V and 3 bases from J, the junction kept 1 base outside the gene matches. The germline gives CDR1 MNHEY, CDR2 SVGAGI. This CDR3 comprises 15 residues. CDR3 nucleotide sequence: TGTGCCAGCAGTTACTCAGGGACAGGGGGCTACGAGCAGTACTTC. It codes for CASSYSGTGGYEQYF.

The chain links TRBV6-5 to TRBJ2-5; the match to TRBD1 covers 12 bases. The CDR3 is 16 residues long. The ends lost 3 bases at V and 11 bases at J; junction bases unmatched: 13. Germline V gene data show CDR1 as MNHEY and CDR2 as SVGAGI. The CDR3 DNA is TGTGCCAGCAGTTATCGGGGACAGGGGGCGCGAGATGAGCAGTACTTC. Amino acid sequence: CASSYRGQGARDEQYF.

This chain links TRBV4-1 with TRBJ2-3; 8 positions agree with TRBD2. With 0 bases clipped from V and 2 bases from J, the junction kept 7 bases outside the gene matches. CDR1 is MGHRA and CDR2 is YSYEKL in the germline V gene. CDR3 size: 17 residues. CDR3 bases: TGCGCCAGCAGCCAAGATCCGGCTAGCGGGTTCACAGATACGCAGTATTTT. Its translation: CASSQDPASGFTDTQYF.

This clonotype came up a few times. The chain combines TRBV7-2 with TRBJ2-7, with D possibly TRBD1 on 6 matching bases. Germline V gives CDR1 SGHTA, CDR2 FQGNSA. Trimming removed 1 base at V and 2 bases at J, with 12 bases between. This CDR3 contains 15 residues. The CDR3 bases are TGTGCCAGCAGCTTAGTGCCGGACAGTCCCTACGAGCAGTACTTC. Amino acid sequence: CASSLVPDSPYEQYF.